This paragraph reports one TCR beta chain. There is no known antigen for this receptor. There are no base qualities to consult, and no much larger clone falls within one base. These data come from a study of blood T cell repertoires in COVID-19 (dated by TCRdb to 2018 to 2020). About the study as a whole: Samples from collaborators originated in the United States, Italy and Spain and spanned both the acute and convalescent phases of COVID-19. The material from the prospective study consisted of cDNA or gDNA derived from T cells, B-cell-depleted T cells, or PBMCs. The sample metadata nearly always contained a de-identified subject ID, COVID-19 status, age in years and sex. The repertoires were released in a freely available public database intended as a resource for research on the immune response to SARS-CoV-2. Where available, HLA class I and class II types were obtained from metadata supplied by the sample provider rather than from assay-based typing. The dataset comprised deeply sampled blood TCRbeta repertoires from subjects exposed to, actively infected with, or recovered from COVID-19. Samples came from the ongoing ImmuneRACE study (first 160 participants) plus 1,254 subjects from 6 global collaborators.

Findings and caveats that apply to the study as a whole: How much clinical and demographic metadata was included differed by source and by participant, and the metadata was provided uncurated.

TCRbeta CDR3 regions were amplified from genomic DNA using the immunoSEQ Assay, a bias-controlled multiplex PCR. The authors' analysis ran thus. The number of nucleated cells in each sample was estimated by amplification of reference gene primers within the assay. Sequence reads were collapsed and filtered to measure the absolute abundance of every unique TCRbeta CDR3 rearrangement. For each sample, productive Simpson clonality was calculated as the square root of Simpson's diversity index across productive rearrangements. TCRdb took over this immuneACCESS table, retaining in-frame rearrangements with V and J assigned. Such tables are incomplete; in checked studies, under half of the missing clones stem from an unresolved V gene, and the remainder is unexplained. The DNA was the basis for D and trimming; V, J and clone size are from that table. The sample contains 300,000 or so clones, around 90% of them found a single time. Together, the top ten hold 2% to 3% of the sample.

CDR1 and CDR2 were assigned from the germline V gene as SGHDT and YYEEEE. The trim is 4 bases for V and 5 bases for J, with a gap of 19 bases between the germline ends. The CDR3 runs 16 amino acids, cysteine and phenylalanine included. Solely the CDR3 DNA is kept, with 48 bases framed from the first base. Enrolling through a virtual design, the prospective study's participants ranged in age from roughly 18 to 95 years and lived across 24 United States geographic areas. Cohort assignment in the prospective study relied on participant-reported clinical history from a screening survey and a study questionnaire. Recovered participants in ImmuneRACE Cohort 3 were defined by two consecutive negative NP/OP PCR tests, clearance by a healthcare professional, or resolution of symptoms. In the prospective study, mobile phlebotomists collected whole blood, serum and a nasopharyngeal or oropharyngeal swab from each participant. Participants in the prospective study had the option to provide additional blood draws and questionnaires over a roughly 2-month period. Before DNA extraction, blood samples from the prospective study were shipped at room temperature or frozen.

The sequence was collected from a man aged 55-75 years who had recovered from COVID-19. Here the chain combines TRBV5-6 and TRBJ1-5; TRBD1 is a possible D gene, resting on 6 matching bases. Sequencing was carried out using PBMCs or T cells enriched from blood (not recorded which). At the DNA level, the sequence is TGTGCCAGCAGCACGAAAAGACAGGACCCCCATCAGCCCCAGCATTTT. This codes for CASSTKRQDPHQPQHF. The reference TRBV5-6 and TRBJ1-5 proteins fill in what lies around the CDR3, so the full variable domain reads DAGVTQSPTHLIKTRGQQVTLRCSPKSGHDTVSWYQQALGQGPQFIFQYYEEEERQRGNFPDRFSGHQFPNYSSELNVNALLLGDSALYLCASSTKRQDPHQPQHFGDGTRLSIL.